This T cell receptor beta chain was captured in a study of radiation and T cells in renal cell carcinoma. Documented time point: blood 4 weeks post-SBRT, at nephrectomy. Sample treatment: 15 Gy SBRT to primary tumor, nephrectomy 4 weeks later. Nephrectomy followed 15 Gy stereotactic body radiation by 4 weeks. Blood was sampled at baseline, 2 weeks and 4 weeks after SBRT. Notes on the study in general: No pretreatment tumor biopsies were available for baseline clonotypes. In blood, top tumor clones expanded by 2 weeks, shrinking by 4.

CDR3 size: 13 residues. Germline lookup yields CDR1 ENHRY and CDR2 SYGVKD. Losses at the gene ends were 6 bases for V and 5 bases for J; bases not matched to a gene: 3. Concerning this clone: Its matching antigen is unknown.

Sequencing used immunoSEQ multiplex PCR; TCRdb keeps in-frame clones, though not all of them. The sample shows about 43,000 clones, about 82% of them seen only once. This TCR came from a woman in her sixties or seventies with renal cell carcinoma. The specimen was blood, collected from a patient whose treatment included radiotherapy and nephrectomy. The chain joins TRBV10-3 to TRBJ2-4; 8 bases agree with TRBD1. CDR3 protein: CAIRQGVENIQYF. The CDR3 nucleotides read TGTGCCATCAGACAGGGGGTTGAAAACATTCAGTACTTC.